The 8 T cell receptor beta chains presented below share a single source sample, sequenced in a study of T-cell reconstitution after alpha-beta-depleted transplantation in children. As it was prepared, the TCRbeta library received unique molecular identifiers. TCRdb re-called the PCR reads with MiXCR, one entry per CDR3 protein. In the table there are some 200,000 distinct CDR3 sequences, about 11% of which are singletons. The sample consisted of PBMCs, taken before TCRalphabeta/CD19-depleted stem cell transplant. The receptors derive from a child in the first two years of life with acute myeloid leukemia, due to receive a stem cell transplant.

In its sample, this clonotype was seen many times. This chain uses TRBV12-3 or TRBV12-4 with TRBJ2-1; D ambiguous. V lost 4 bases and J lost 7, with 14 bases in between. This CDR3 has 14 amino acids. The CDR3: CASSSPPSDNEQFF. The CDR3 coding sequence is TGTGCCAGCAGTTCCCCTCCCTCGGATAATGAGCAGTTCTTC.

The table lists this clonotype with many counts. The gene calls are TRBV20-1 and TRBJ1-5, with D unresolved. The V gene lost 3 bases and the J gene lost 4 bases, with 13 bases spanning the gap. From germline, CDR1 is DFQATT and CDR2 SNEGSKA (reference sequence). CDR3 length equals 14 residues. Here the CDR3 reads CSASGQITNQPQHF. Written as DNA, the CDR3 is TGCAGTGCTAGTGGGCAGATCACTAATCAGCCCCAGCATTTT.

The sample holds many counts of this clonotype. The rearrangement uses TRBV28 and TRBJ1-3; 7 nucleotides match TRBD1. The CDR3 is 15 residues long. Germline values: CDR1 MDHEN, CDR2 SYDVKM. Losses at the gene ends were 7 bases for V and 3 bases for J; bases not matched to a gene: 9. CDR3 residues: CASILDRSIGNTIYF. The CDR3 DNA sequence: TGTGCCAGCATCCTGGACAGGTCAATTGGAAACACCATATATTTT. Full variable domain (outside the CDR3, taken from reference TRBV28 and TRBJ1-3): DVKVTQSSRYLVKRTGEKVFLECVQDMDHENMFWYRQDPGLGLRLIYFSYDVKMKEKGDIPEGYSVSREKKERFSLILESASTNQTSMYLCASILDRSIGNTIYFGEGSWLTVV.

This clonotype was observed at least ten times. The chain is built from TRBV29-1 and TRBJ1-2; D is unclear. Looked up from germline, CDR1 is SQVTM and CDR2 is ANQGSEA. The CDR3 consists of 16 residues. Trimming removed 3 bases from V and 8 bases from J, with 25 bases in between. The CDR3 bases are TGCAGCGTTGAGGGTCTCGGAAGTGGTGACCTTAGAGGCTACACCTTC. It yields the protein CSVEGLGSGDLRGYTF. The variable domain in full, completed from reference TRBV29-1 and TRBJ1-2, reads SAVISQKPSRDICQRGTSLTIQCQVDSQVTMMFWYRQQPGQSLTLIATANQGSEATYESGFVIDKFPISRPNLTFSTLTVSNMSPEDSSIYLCSVEGLGSGDLRGYTFGSGTRLTVV.

The table lists this clonotype with many counts. The rearrangement uses TRBV14 and TRBJ2-3; D may be TRBD1 or TRBD2 (11 bases each). This CDR3 is built from 23 residues. The germline V gene encodes CDR1 SGHDN and CDR2 FVKESK. V dropped 3 bases and J dropped 5 bases, with 39 bases sitting between them. CDR3 in amino acids: CASSHPGSSDRGRTSGRRDTQYF. In DNA, the CDR3 is TGTGCCAGCAGCCATCCCGGGAGTTCGGACAGGGGGCGAACTAGCGGGAGAAGAGATACGCAGTATTTT. Using reference TRBV14 and TRBJ2-3 for the parts outside the CDR3, the full variable domain is EAGVTQFPSHSVIEKGQTVTLRCDPISGHDNLYWYRRVMGKEIKFLLHFVKESKQDESGMPNNRFLAERTGGTYSTLKVQPAELEDSGVYFCASSHPGSSDRGRTSGRRDTQYFGPGTRLTVL.

The table lists this clonotype with many counts. The chain couples TRBV7-8 to TRBJ1-1, with D tentatively TRBD1 (6 bases). The CDR3 sequence is 14 residues long. Trimming removed 3 bases at V and 11 bases at J, with 19 bases between. The germline gives CDR1 SGHVS, CDR2 FQNEAQ. The CDR3 DNA reads as TGTGCCAGCAGCTTTGGGCCAGGGGATCGAACGGCTTTCTTT. It yields the protein CASSFGPGDRTAFF. Supplemented by reference TRBV7-8 and TRBJ1-1, the full variable domain reads GAGVSQSPRYKVAKRGQDVALRCDPISGHVSLFWYQQALGQGPEFLTYFQNEAQLDKSGLPSDRFFAERPEGSVSTLKIQRTQQEDSAVYLCASSFGPGDRTAFFGQGTRLTVV.

This clonotype was counted ten times or more. The V gene is TRBV28, the J gene TRBJ1-3, with a possible D match to TRBD1 (6 bases). This CDR3 has 13 amino acids. Germline CDR1 is MDHEN and CDR2 is SYDVKM. Trimming removed 7 bases at V and 4 bases at J, with 11 bases between. The CDR3 reads CASKQGRGNTIYF. CDR3 nucleotides: TGTGCCAGCAAACAGGGACGGGGAAACACCATATATTTT.

This clonotype was picked up a small number of times. This chain joins TRBV7-2 and TRBJ2-7, with TRBD2 matching over 12 bases. V lost 7 bases, J lost 2 bases, and 6 bases stayed unmatched. The germline V gene has CDR1 SGHTA and CDR2 FQGNSA. There are 15 residues in the CDR3. CDR3 sequence (DNA): TGTGCCAGCACCATAACTAGCGGGGGGACCTACGAGCAGTACTTC. Translated, it gives CASTITSGGTYEQYF.